Listed below are T cell receptor beta chains from one sample, sequenced in a study of siplizumab effects on memory and regulatory T cells. Sequencing was performed with immunoSEQ multiplex PCR; in TCRdb, only in-frame clones are kept and a portion is missing. This table has some 73,000 clones, around 93% appearing once. The specimen sequenced was CD8+ T cells sorted from blood. The receptors shown here come from a human donor in good health. CDR3s include the opening cysteine and the closing phenylalanine or tryptophan. A D gene is named only where the DNA matches it firmly. Where a row states a size, it is once, few, many or the class of an expanded clone; other rows omit it.

cdr3_nt	cdr3_aa	d_call	v_call	j_call	clone_size
TGTGCCAGCAGCTTAGTTGGCCTAGCGACCGGGGAGCTGTTTTTT	CASSLVGLATGELFF	.	TRBV7-9	TRBJ2-2	.
TGTGCCAGCAGCTTGGTTGGAGATACGCAGTATTTT	CASSLVGDTQYF	.	TRBV5-6	TRBJ2-3	few
TGTGCCAGCAGCCCCCAGCACGGAGATATTCTGACAGCTCTGAGCACTGAAGCTTTCTTT	CASSPQHGDILTALSTEAFF	.	TRBV9	TRBJ1-1	.
TGCGCCAGCAGCCAAGATGGGATAGGTCTTGGGGACAATGAGCAGTTCTTC	CASSQDGIGLGDNEQFF	.	TRBV4-1	TRBJ2-1	.
TGCGCCAGCAGCGAAGGATCTGCCTTGAGGGACACTGAAGCTTTCTTT	CASSEGSALRDTEAFF	.	TRBV4-1	TRBJ1-1	.
TGTGCCAGCAGCTTTGGCACAGATACGCAGTATTTT	CASSFGTDTQYF	.	TRBV11-2	TRBJ2-3	.
TGTGCCAGTAGCCCCCGTGGGGTGAATTCACCCCTCCACTTT	CASSPRGVNSPLHF	.	TRBV19	TRBJ1-6	.
TGTGCCAGCAGCCAAGTGAAGGGGCCCGGAGAGACCCAGTACTTC	CASSQVKGPGETQYF	.	TRBV14	TRBJ2-5	.
TGTGCCAGCAGCCGAGGGGGCAGCTACGAGCAGTACTTC	CASSRGGSYEQYF	TRBD1	TRBV9	TRBJ2-7	.
TGTGCCAGCAGCTTAGAATCGAGCATGAACACTGAAGCTTTCTTT	CASSLESSMNTEAFF	.	TRBV13	TRBJ1-1	few
TGTGCCAGTAGTACCGGGGGACCTGGCTACAATGAGCAGTTCTTC	CASSTGGPGYNEQFF	.	TRBV19	TRBJ2-1	.
TGTGCCAGCAGTTACTCCATGTCGAATGGCTACACCTTC	CASSYSMSNGYTF	.	TRBV6-5	TRBJ1-2	once
TGTGCCAGCAGTTTTGGGGGGGGCTTAGGGAATCAGCCCCAGCATTTT	CASSFGGGLGNQPQHF	.	TRBV27	TRBJ1-5	.
TGTGCCAGCAGTAAAAGCGGGGGGTCCTACAATGAGCAGTTCTTC	CASSKSGGSYNEQFF	TRBD2	TRBV6-5	TRBJ2-1	.
TGTGCCAGCAGCTCGGACAGTTACAATGAGCAGTTCTTC	CASSSDSYNEQFF	.	TRBV7-3	TRBJ2-1	.
TGTGCCAGCACCTGGGGTACGGGGCTCAATCAGCCCCAGCATTTT	CASTWGTGLNQPQHF	.	TRBV5-6	TRBJ1-5	.
TGTGCCAGCCCGGGACTAGGGACCGGGGAGCTGTTTTTT	CASPGLGTGELFF	TRBD2	TRBV6-1	TRBJ2-2	.
TGTGCCAGCAGCCCCGGGACTAGCGGGGGGGCCGGCGGTTCCGAGCAGTACTTC	CASSPGTSGGAGGSEQYF	TRBD2	TRBV5-6	TRBJ2-7	.
TGTGCCAGCAGTGACTCCGGGACTAGCGGGGGGGATGAGCAGTTCTTC	CASSDSGTSGGDEQFF	TRBD2	TRBV6-4	TRBJ2-1	.
TGTGCCAGCAGCTTATTAATGAGTAACGAGCAGTACTTC	CASSLLMSNEQYF	.	TRBV5-4	TRBJ2-7	.
TGTGCCAGCAGTGCGGGGGCCCCTGCCTACGAGCAGTACTTC	CASSAGAPAYEQYF	.	TRBV2	TRBJ2-7	.
TGTGCCAGCAGCGTCGGACTAGCGGGGGGCCAAGAGACCCAGTACTTC	CASSVGLAGGQETQYF	TRBD2	TRBV9	TRBJ2-5	.
TGTGCCAGCAGCAAGGGAGATGGCTACACCTTC	CASSKGDGYTF	.	TRBV5-4	TRBJ1-2	.
TGTGCCAGCAGCTTCGCCGGGACAGGGGCCAATGGGGATAATTCACCCCTCCACTTT	CASSFAGTGANGDNSPLHF	.	TRBV21-1	TRBJ1-6	.
TGTGCCAGTAGTATACAGGGGAAAACTGAAGCTTTCTTT	CASSIQGKTEAFF	.	TRBV19	TRBJ1-1	once
TGTGCCTGGAGTTTGGGACCCTACACTGAAGCTTTCTTT	CAWSLGPYTEAFF	.	TRBV30	TRBJ1-1	.
TGTGCCAGCAGCGTCAGGACAGGAACCATCCTCGATGGCTACACCTTC	CASSVRTGTILDGYTF	TRBD1	TRBV9	TRBJ1-2	.
TGTGCCAGCAGTCCGTTTGGGGGCACAAGTGGCTACACCTTC	CASSPFGGTSGYTF	.	TRBV27	TRBJ1-2	.
TGCGCCAGCTCGGACAGGCTGAATTACGAGCAGTACTTC	CASSDRLNYEQYF	TRBD1	TRBV5-1	TRBJ2-7	.
TGTGCCAGCAGCTTAGGGACAGCCTACAATGAGCAGTTCTTC	CASSLGTAYNEQFF	.	TRBV7-2	TRBJ2-1	.
TGTGCCAGCAGCTTACAGGGAAATGAGCAGTTCTTC	CASSLQGNEQFF	.	TRBV7-9	TRBJ2-1	.
TGTGCCAGCAGCTTGTGGGGGCAAGAGAAAGCTTTCTTT	CASSLWGQEKAFF	.	TRBV5-4	TRBJ1-1	.
TGTGCCAGCAGCTTAGGGACGGGACAGGGAACGCGGGGCTACACCTTC	CASSLGTGQGTRGYTF	TRBD1	TRBV7-9	TRBJ1-2	.
TGTGCCAGCAGCCCCGGACTAGCGGGTTTCGATACGCAGTATTTT	CASSPGLAGFDTQYF	TRBD2	TRBV11-2	TRBJ2-3	.
TGTGCCATCAGTGAGGGGGACGAGCAGTACTTC	CAISEGDEQYF	.	TRBV10-3	TRBJ2-7	once
TGCAGCGTTGAAGGATTAGGGGTCTACAATGAGCAGTTCTTC	CSVEGLGVYNEQFF	.	TRBV29-1	TRBJ2-1	.
TGTGCCAGCAGCTTGTGGGCAGCCATGAACACTGAAGCTTTCTTT	CASSLWAAMNTEAFF	.	TRBV5-6	TRBJ1-1	.
TGTGCCAGCAGCTTAGAGACGGCATCCCATGAGCAGTTCTTC	CASSLETASHEQFF	.	TRBV7-9	TRBJ2-1	.
TGCGCCAGCAGCCCGGGACTAGCGGGGACGAATGAGCAGTTCTTC	CASSPGLAGTNEQFF	TRBD2	TRBV5-1	TRBJ2-1	.
TGTGCCAGCAGTTACAGCGGGGCCTACGAGCAGTACTTC	CASSYSGAYEQYF	TRBD2	TRBV6-5	TRBJ2-7	few